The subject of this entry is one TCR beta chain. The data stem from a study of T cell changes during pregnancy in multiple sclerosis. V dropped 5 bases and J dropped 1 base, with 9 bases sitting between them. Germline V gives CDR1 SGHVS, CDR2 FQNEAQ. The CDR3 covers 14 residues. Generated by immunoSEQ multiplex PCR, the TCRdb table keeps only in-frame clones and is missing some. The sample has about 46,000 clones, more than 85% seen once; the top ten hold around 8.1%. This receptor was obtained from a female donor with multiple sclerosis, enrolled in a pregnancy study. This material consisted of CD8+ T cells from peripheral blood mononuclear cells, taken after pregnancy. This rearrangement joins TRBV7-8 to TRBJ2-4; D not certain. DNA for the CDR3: TGTGCCAGCAGCCTAATGTGGGCCAAAAACATTCAGTACTTC. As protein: CASSLMWAKNIQYF.